The 2 T cell receptor beta chains given below trace back to one sample, sequenced in a study of blood T cell repertoires in COVID-19. TCRdb keeps only in-frame clones here, not all; method: immunoSEQ multiplex PCR. Found here are some 190,000 clones, around 80% of them singletons; the top ten hold under 15%. Sequencing input: PBMCs or T cells enriched from blood (not recorded which). The origin of the receptors is a man aged 60 to 69 who had been exposed to COVID-19.

CDR3 DNA sequence: TGTGCCTGGAGTGCCAGACTAGCGGGACGCGAGCAGTACTTC. Protein product: CAWSARLAGREQYF. The V call is TRBV30, the J call TRBJ2-7; 11 positions match TRBD2. The CDR3 length is 14 residues. The V gene end was trimmed by 1 base and the J gene end by 6 bases; junction bases not matched to a gene: 5. Germline V gives CDR1 GTSNPN, CDR2 SVGIG (reference sequence).

CDR3 in DNA: TGTGCCAGCAGCTTAGAGGGCAGGGGGTCCGTACCATCCGGCTCTGGAAACACCATATATTTT. Its protein is CASSLEGRGSVPSGSGNTIYF. The chain employs TRBV11-3 and TRBJ1-3; 7 positions match TRBD1. The length of the CDR3 is 21 residues. From germline, CDR1 is SGHNT and CDR2 YENEEA. The J segment lost 0 bases and the V segment lost 0 bases, leaving 17 bases of the junction unmatched.